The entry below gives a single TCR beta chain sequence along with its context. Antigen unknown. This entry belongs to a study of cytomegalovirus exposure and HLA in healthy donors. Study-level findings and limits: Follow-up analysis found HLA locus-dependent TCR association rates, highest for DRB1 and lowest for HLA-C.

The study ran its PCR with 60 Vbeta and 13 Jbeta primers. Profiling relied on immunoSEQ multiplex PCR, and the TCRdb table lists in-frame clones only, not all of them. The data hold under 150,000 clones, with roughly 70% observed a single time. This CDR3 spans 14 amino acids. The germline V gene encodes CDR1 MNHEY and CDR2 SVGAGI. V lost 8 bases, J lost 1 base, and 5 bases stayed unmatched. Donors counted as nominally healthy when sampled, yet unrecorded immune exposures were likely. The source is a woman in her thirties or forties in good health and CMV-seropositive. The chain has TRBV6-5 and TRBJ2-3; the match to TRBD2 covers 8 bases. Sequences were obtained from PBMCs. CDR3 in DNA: TGTGCCAGCGGATTGACTAGCGGCACAGATACGCAGTATTTT. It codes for CASGLTSGTDTQYF.